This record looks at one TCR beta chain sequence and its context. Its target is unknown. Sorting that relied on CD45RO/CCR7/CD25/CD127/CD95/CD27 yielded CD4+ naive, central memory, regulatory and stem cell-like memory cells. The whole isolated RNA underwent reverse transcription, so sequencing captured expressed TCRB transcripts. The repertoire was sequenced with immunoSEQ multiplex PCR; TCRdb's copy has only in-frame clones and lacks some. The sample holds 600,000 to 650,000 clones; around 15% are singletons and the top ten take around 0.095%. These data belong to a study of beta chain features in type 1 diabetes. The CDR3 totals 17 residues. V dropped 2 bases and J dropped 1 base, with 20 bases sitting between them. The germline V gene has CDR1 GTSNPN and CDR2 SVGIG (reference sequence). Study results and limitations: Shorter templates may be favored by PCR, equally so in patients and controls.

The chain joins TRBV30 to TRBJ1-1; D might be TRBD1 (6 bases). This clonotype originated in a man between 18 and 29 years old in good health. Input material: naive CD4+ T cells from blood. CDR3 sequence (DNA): TGTGCCTGGAGTCCGAAGGATCAGGGGTATTCGAACACTGAAGCTTTCTTT. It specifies CAWSPKDQGYSNTEAFF.